This T cell receptor beta chain originates from a study of T-cell reconstitution after alpha-beta-depleted transplantation in children. Study results and caveats: After transplant, high TCRbeta diversity at day 60 in some patients arose from surviving recipient T cells and thymic progenitors. Several hundred graft clones that had expanded were reportedly the source of alpha-beta T cells about two months after transplant. Newly generated T cells supplied most T-cell counts and diversity one year post-transplant.

V was clipped by 8 bases and J by 2 bases, with 10 bases between them. Germline CDR1 is LNHNV and CDR2 is YYDKDF (reference sequence). The CDR3 totals 13 residues. Concerning this clonotype: Its antigen is not known.

Unique molecular identifiers were used in preparing the TCRbeta library. TCRdb reprocessed the PCR reads via MiXCR and lists one record per CDR3 protein. Of about 610,000 distinct CDR3 sequences in the sample, 20% to 30% were seen once. The clonotype was recovered from a boy younger than two with Wiskott-Aldrich syndrome, due to receive a stem cell transplant. This chain connects TRBV15 to TRBJ2-1; unclear D gene. Specimen: PBMCs, collected before TCRalphabeta/CD19-depleted stem cell transplant. CDR3 DNA: TGTGCCACCGCAGCTGGAGCCTACAATGAGCAGTTCTTC. This encodes CATAAGAYNEQFF.